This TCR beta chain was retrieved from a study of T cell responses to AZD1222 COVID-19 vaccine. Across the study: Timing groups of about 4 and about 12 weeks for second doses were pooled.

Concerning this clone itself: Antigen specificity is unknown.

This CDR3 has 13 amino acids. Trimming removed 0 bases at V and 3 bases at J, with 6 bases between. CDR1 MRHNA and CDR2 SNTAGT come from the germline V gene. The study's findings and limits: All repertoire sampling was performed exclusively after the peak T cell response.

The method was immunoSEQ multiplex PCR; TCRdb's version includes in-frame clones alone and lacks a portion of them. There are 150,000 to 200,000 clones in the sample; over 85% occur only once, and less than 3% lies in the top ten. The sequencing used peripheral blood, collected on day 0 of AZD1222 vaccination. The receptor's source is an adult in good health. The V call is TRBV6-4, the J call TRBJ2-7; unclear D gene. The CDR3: CASSDSAGYEQYF. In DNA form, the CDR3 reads TGTGCCAGCAGTGACTCGGCAGGCTACGAGCAGTACTTC.